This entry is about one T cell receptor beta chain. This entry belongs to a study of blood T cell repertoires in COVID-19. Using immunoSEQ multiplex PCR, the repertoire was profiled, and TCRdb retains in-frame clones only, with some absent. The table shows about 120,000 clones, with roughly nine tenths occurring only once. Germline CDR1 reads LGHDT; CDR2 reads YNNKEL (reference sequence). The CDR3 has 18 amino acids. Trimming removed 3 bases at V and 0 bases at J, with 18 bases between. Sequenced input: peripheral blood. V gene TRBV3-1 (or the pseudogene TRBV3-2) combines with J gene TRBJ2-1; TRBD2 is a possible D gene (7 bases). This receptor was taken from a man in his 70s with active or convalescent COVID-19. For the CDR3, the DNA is TGTGCCAGCAGCCATCCACTACTCGGGGGGCACTCCTACAATGAGCAGTTCTTC. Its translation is CASSHPLLGGHSYNEQFF.